The clone carrying this T cell receptor beta chain showed up just a few times. The time point is: after trial treatment. Noted treatment: LDRT plus nivolumab, ipilimumab, low-dose cyclophosphamide and aspirin (RACIN trial). All of the donors were given nivolumab, ipilimumab, aspirin, low-dose cyclophosphamide and low-dose radiotherapy as part of RACIN, a single-arm trial. The data were taken from a study of low-dose radiotherapy and immunotherapy resistance in tumors. About the study: From cycle 1 day 1, patients took oral aspirin 300 mg every day for four cycles. Alpha- and beta-chain coverage of first-strand cDNA came from TRAV- and TRBV-specific primers.

TCRs underwent around 18 PCR cycles of amplification with a constant-region primer and V-primer adapter. mRNA that had been isolated underwent amplification through in vitro transcription. TCRdb processed the reads anew with MiXCR; each CDR3 protein has one entry. Of roughly 48,000 distinct CDR3 sequences in the sample, around 34% were seen once. The CDR3 runs to 12 residues. Trimming removed 6 bases from V and 1 base from J, with 6 bases in between. Germline loops: CDR1 SGHRS, CDR2 YFSETQ. Sequencing was performed on PBMCs, taken after low-dose radiotherapy plus immunotherapy. This TCR came from a male donor with rectosigmoid adenocarcinoma. The rearrangement links TRBV5-1 to TRBJ2-3; no clear D gene. CDR3 region: CASKIGTDTQYF. The DNA for the CDR3 is TGCGCCAGCAAGATCGGCACAGATACGCAGTATTTT.